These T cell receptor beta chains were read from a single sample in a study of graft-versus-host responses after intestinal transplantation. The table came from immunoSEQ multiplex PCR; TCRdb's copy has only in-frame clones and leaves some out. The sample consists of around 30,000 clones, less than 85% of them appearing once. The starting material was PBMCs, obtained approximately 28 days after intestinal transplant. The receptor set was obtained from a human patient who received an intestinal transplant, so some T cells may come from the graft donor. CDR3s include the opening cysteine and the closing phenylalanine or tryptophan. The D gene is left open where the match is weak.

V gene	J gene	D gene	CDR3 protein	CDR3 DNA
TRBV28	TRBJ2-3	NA	CASSPRAGPSTDTQYF	TGTGCCAGCAGCCCCCGCGCGGGACCTAGCACAGATACGCAGTATTTT
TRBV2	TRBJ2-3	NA	CASSDRDGTDTQYF	TGTGCCAGCAGTGACAGGGATGGCACAGATACGCAGTATTTT
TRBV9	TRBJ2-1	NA	CASSPGGGSINEQFF	TGTGCCAGCAGCCCCGGGGGCGGGAGTATAAATGAGCAGTTCTTC
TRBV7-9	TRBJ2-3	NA	CASSSSLTDTQYF	TGTGCCAGCAGCTCCTCTCTCACAGATACGCAGTATTTT
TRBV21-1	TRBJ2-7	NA	CASSKHSGRADEQYF	TGTGCCAGCAGCAAACATAGCGGGAGGGCCGACGAGCAGTACTTC
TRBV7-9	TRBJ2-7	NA	CATGGTFSSEQYF	TGTGCCACCGGGGGGACATTTAGTAGCGAGCAGTACTTC
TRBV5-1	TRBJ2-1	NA	CASSLRRQEGNEQFF	TGCGCCAGCAGCTTGCGAAGGCAGGAGGGCAATGAGCAGTTCTTC
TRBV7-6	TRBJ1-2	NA	CASSTRHKSRKTYGYTF	TGTGCCAGCAGCACACGGCATAAATCTCGAAAGACCTATGGCTACACCTTC
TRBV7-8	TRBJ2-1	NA	CASSLEEWGGGQFF	TGTGCCAGCAGCTTAGAAGAGTGGGGAGGGGGGCAGTTCTTC
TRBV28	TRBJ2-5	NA	CASSLVIFRGTQYF	TGTGCCAGCAGTCTTGTGATTTTTCGGGGGACCCAGTACTTC
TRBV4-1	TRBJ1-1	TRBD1	CASSQPNGQANTEAFF	TGCGCCAGCAGCCAACCCAATGGACAGGCGAACACTGAAGCTTTCTTT
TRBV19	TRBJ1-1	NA	CASSTRRGSNTEAFF	TGTGCCAGTAGTACCCGCAGGGGCTCGAACACTGAAGCTTTCTTT
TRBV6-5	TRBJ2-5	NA	CASSDQGWGTQYF	TGTGCCAGCAGTGACCAGGGCTGGGGGACCCAGTACTTC
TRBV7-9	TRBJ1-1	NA	CASSLFLLPETGAFF	TGTGCCAGCAGCTTATTCCTACTACCCGAAACAGGAGCTTTCTTT
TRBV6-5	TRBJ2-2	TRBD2	CASSLAGADTGELFF	TGTGCCAGCAGCTTAGCGGGAGCGGACACCGGGGAGCTGTTTTTT
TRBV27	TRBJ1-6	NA	CASSQQGWRNSPLHF	TGTGCCAGCAGTCAACAGGGTTGGAGGAATTCACCCCTCCACTTT